A selection of T cell receptor beta chains follows, all from one sample in a study of T cell repertoires in cytomegalovirus infection. Their recognized antigens are unknown. TCRdb used MiXCR to reprocess the reads, holding one entry per CDR3 protein. The repertoire has 800,000 to 950,000 distinct CDR3 sequences, roughly 33% of them found once; the top ten carry roughly 12%. Sequences were derived from cultured CD8+ T cells from PBMCs, sampled from culture after CMV antigen stimulation. These receptors all come from a human donor in good health (CMV status not recorded). Some clones in this sample may be carry-over from other donors' samples. The CDR3 runs from the conserved cysteine through the conserved F or W. The order of the fields is clone size, V gene, D gene, CDR3 length, J gene, CDR3 DNA, CDR3 protein. D genes are given only for firm matches. Size is stated for part of the rows, as once, few or many counts, or as a class when the clone is expanded.

clone_size: .; v_call: TRBV12-3/TRBV12-4; d_call: .; cdr3_length: 15; j_call: TRBJ1-5; cdr3_nt: TGTGCCAGCACCCAGGACAGCTTAAGCAATCAGCCCCAGCATTTT; cdr3_aa: CASTQDSLSNQPQHF
clone_size: .; v_call: TRBV15; d_call: .; cdr3_length: 15; j_call: TRBJ1-2; cdr3_nt: TGTGCCACCAGCAGAGATCATGACCCGGGGAATGGCTACACCTTC; cdr3_aa: CATSRDHDPGNGYTF
clone_size: .; v_call: TRBV6-6; d_call: .; cdr3_length: 16; j_call: TRBJ1-5; cdr3_nt: TGTGCCAGCAGCCCACTGGGAGGGGAGGGCAATCAGCCCCAGCATTTT; cdr3_aa: CASSPLGGEGNQPQHF
clone_size: .; v_call: TRBV7-9; d_call: TRBD2; cdr3_length: 13; j_call: TRBJ2-3; cdr3_nt: TGTGCCAGCAGCTTTAGCGGGGACGATACGCAGTATTTT; cdr3_aa: CASSFSGDDTQYF
clone_size: few; v_call: TRBV7-9; d_call: TRBD2; cdr3_length: 20; j_call: TRBJ2-1; cdr3_nt: TGTGCCAGCAGCTTGTCTAATCTAGCGGGGAAAAGGAGCTCCTACAATGAGCAGTTCTTC; cdr3_aa: CASSLSNLAGKRSSYNEQFF
clone_size: .; v_call: TRBV14; d_call: .; cdr3_length: 16; j_call: TRBJ1-1; cdr3_nt: TGTGCCAGCAGCCAAGAAGGAATCCTGGTGGGCACTGAAGCTTTCTTT; cdr3_aa: CASSQEGILVGTEAFF
clone_size: few; v_call: TRBV4-1; d_call: TRBD2; cdr3_length: 15; j_call: TRBJ2-5; cdr3_nt: TGCGCCAGCAGCCAAACTAGCGGGGTACAAGAGACCCAGTACTTC; cdr3_aa: CASSQTSGVQETQYF
clone_size: few; v_call: TRBV20-1; d_call: .; cdr3_length: 15; j_call: TRBJ2-1; cdr3_nt: TGCAGTGCTAAGGACCCCGGTACTAGCCCTACGTTAGCGTTCTTC; cdr3_aa: CSAKDPGTSPTLAFF
clone_size: few; v_call: TRBV7-9; d_call: TRBD1; cdr3_length: 18; j_call: TRBJ2-3; cdr3_nt: TGTGCCAGCAGCTGGAACCGGGACAGGGGAGGTAGCACAGATACGCAGTATTTT; cdr3_aa: CASSWNRDRGGSTDTQYF
clone_size: .; v_call: TRBV7-9; d_call: TRBD2; cdr3_length: 16; j_call: TRBJ2-1; cdr3_nt: TGTGCCAGCAGCTGGGCTAGCGGGGGGACGGGCAATGAGCAGTTCTTC; cdr3_aa: CASSWASGGTGNEQFF
clone_size: .; v_call: TRBV6-1; d_call: TRBD1; cdr3_length: 16; j_call: TRBJ2-1; cdr3_nt: TGTGCCAGCAGGACTACAGGGGTTAGCTCCTACAATGAGCAGTTCTTC; cdr3_aa: CASRTTGVSSYNEQFF
clone_size: few; v_call: TRBV4-1; d_call: TRBD1; cdr3_length: 16; j_call: TRBJ2-5; cdr3_nt: TGCGCCAGCAGCCAAATGAGTTGGGACAGACAAGAGACCCAGTACTTC; cdr3_aa: CASSQMSWDRQETQYF
clone_size: many; v_call: TRBV7-2; d_call: .; cdr3_length: 13; j_call: TRBJ1-1; cdr3_nt: TGTGCCAGCAGCCGATACTCAACCCCTGAAGCTTTCTTT; cdr3_aa: CASSRYSTPEAFF
clone_size: .; v_call: TRBV7-2; d_call: TRBD1; cdr3_length: 17; j_call: TRBJ1-2; cdr3_nt: TGTGCCAGCAGCTCCCCCTATAGGGGGCCGTTGAGCTATGACTACACCTTC; cdr3_aa: CASSSPYRGPLSYDYTF
clone_size: few; v_call: TRBV6-2/TRBV6-3; d_call: .; cdr3_length: 14; j_call: TRBJ2-3; cdr3_nt: TGTGCCAGCAGCCCTCTGGCATACACAGATACGCAGTATTTT; cdr3_aa: CASSPLAYTDTQYF
clone_size: few; v_call: TRBV7-9; d_call: TRBD1; cdr3_length: 15; j_call: TRBJ2-2; cdr3_nt: TGTGCCAGCAGCCATGGACAGGGGCTGGCCGGGGAGCTGTTTTTT; cdr3_aa: CASSHGQGLAGELFF